The T cell receptor (beta chain) described here comes from a study of OX40 agonist ivuxolimab in advanced cancers. Generated by immunoSEQ multiplex PCR, the TCRdb table keeps only in-frame clones and is missing some. Of just over 60,000 clones listed, 92% are singletons. The CDR3 consists of 15 residues. Germline CDR1 is WSHSY and CDR2 is SAAADI. V shed 3 bases, J shed 5 bases, and the junction held 8 bases outside the gene matches. This TCR came from an adult with an advanced solid tumor such as melanoma, head and neck, liver or kidney cancer. Specimen: CD4+ or CD8+ T cells sorted from blood, collected in a trial of the OX40 agonist ivuxolimab. This rearrangement joins TRBV10-2 to TRBJ2-3, with TRBD1 matching over 7 bases. The CDR3: CASSDRQGGKDTQYF. In DNA form, the CDR3 reads TGCGCCAGCAGTGATCGACAGGGTGGAAAAGATACGCAGTATTTT.